The next 2 T cell receptor beta chains were all read from a single sample in a study of PD-L1 blockade in urothelial cancer. Produced via immunoSEQ multiplex PCR; TCRdb's table is partial and in-frame only. The data contain tens of thousands of clones, 82% of them singletons. The time point: pretreatment peripheral blood. Sequences were derived from PBMCs, sampled around atezolizumab (anti-PD-L1) treatment. Receptors were obtained from a man over 45 with urothelial cancer.

Written as DNA, the CDR3 is TGTGCCAGCAGTCAAACTAGCGGGTTGTACGAGCAGTACTTC. Translation: CASSQTSGLYEQYF. The chain recombines TRBV4-2 with TRBJ2-7, with 9 bases identical to TRBD2. From germline, CDR1 is LGHNA and CDR2 YNFKEQ. The ends lost 6 bases at V and 4 bases at J; junction bases unmatched: 7. The CDR3 covers 14 residues.

The chain couples TRBV2 to TRBJ2-2; 12 bases agree with TRBD2. The CDR3 contains 20 residues. The ends lost 7 bases at V and 1 base at J; junction bases unmatched: 16. Germline-derived CDR1 and CDR2 are SNHLY and FYNNEI. The CDR3 bases are TGTGCCAGCAACCCCCATCCATGGTCTAGCGGGGGGGGGAACACCGGGGAGCTGTTTTTT. It yields the protein CASNPHPWSSGGGNTGELFF.